The 3 T cell receptor beta chains below come from one sample, sequenced in a study of control samples from healthy donors and cancer patients. The assay was immunoSEQ multiplex PCR, and TCRdb's table has in-frame clones only and misses some. This sample has over 150,000 clones, with roughly 94% found just once. Material: blood. These receptors originate from a man in his forties or fifties in good health.

This rearrangement joins TRBV27 to TRBJ2-5; 8 positions match TRBD2. The CDR3 runs to 13 residues. The V segment lost 8 bases and the J segment 5 bases; nucleotides outside the gene matches: 7. Germline-derived CDR1 and CDR2 are MNHEY and SMNVEV (reference sequence). Written as DNA, the CDR3 is TGTGCCAGCCGACTAGCGAAAGAGGAGACCCAGTACTTC. It yields the protein CASRLAKEETQYF.

V usage is TRBV18 and J usage is TRBJ2-3, with no clear D. V dropped 2 bases and J dropped 2 bases, with 8 bases sitting between them. The germline gives CDR1 KGHSH, CDR2 LQKENI. This CDR3 is 14 amino acids long. The CDR3 here is CASSPKPLTDTQYF. The CDR3 region has the DNA TGTGCCAGCTCACCAAAACCCCTCACAGATACGCAGTATTTT.

V and J are TRBV5-6 and TRBJ2-6; possibly TRBD1 or TRBD2 for D (5 bases each). Per the germline V gene, CDR1 is SGHDT and CDR2 is YYEEEE. CDR3 length: 16 amino acids. Trimming shortened V by 5 bases and J by 0 bases, and 12 bases separated the two germline ends. The CDR3 bases are TGTGCCAGCAGGGGGGTCGGGTCCTCTGGGGCCAACGTCCTGACTTTC. This gives the protein CASRGVGSSGANVLTF.